This TCR beta chain stems from a study of T cell responses to AZD1222 COVID-19 vaccine. Study-level results: Baseline serology detected seropositivity in only a handful of AZD1222 recipients. Most donors were white British, females outnumbered males, and clonal diversity was possibly underestimated.

As regards this clone: Its antigen is as yet unknown.

CDR3 length equals 15 residues. Losses at the gene ends were 5 bases for V and 5 bases for J; bases not matched to a gene: 8. Looked up from germline, CDR1 is SEHNR and CDR2 is FQNEAQ (reference sequence). Profiling relied on immunoSEQ multiplex PCR, and the TCRdb table lists in-frame clones only, not all of them. The data hold more than 150,000 clones, with about 89% observed a single time. Sequenced here: peripheral blood, sampled on day 0 of MenACWY control vaccination. The genes are TRBV7-9 and TRBJ2-1; 8 bases are a match to TRBD1. The TCR comes from an adult in good health. CDR3 nucleotide sequence: TGTGCCAGCAGCGCGAGGACAGGGCGGGACAATGAGCAGTTCTTC. It yields the protein CASSARTGRDNEQFF.